This T cell receptor (beta chain) was recovered during a study of blood T cell repertoires in COVID-19. Across the study: Spain, Italy and the United States supplied samples that represented acute and convalescent COVID-19. Sources were T cells, B-cell-depleted T cells, or PBMCs; the material itself was cDNA or gDNA.

Participants reported their clinical history, and cohort assignment relied on those reports. Authors' analysis steps: Reference gene primer amplification gave estimated nucleated cell counts. Method: immunoSEQ multiplex PCR; TCRdb's copy keeps in-frame clones and lacks some. The DNA gave D and trimming, while V, J and clone size come from that table. The sample has some 170,000 clones, around 83% seen once. Trimming cost V 6 bases and J 5 bases, with 13 bases left between them. The CDR3 has 13 residues. This sequence originates from a man in his forties or fifties who had recovered from COVID-19. The sample was PBMCs or T cells enriched from blood (not recorded which). The chain recombines TRBV12-3 or TRBV12-4 with TRBJ2-5; D is possibly TRBD1 (5 bases). The CDR3 spells CASRTPSGETQYF. The CDR3 bases are TGTGCCAGCAGGACCCCTTCAGGGGAGACCCAGTACTTC.